The text below deals with one T cell receptor (beta chain). Its antigen remains unidentified. This table comes from immunoSEQ multiplex PCR, and its TCRdb copy is limited to in-frame clones, with some not included. The sample carries roughly 2.2 million clones, more than 80% recorded once. This sample was included in a study of shared clonotypes between healthy human individuals. Study-wide findings and caveats: Sorted-subset samples were not fully sequenced, rarefaction indicated.

J was trimmed by 4 bases and V by 7 bases; bases with no gene match: 13. CDR3 size: 16 residues. Germline-derived CDR1 and CDR2 are SEHNR and FQNEAQ (reference sequence). The gene calls are TRBV7-9 and TRBJ1-1, with 9 bases matching TRBD1. Sequencing was performed on naive CD4+ T cells from PBMCs. Subset reported: CD45RA+ positively selected. The origin of this receptor is a man aged 18 to 30 in good health. Some clones in this sample may be carry-over from other donors' samples. CDR3 in amino acids: CASNPPGDRVATEAFF. The CDR3 DNA reads TGTGCCAGCAACCCGCCGGGGGACAGGGTGGCCACTGAAGCTTTCTTT.